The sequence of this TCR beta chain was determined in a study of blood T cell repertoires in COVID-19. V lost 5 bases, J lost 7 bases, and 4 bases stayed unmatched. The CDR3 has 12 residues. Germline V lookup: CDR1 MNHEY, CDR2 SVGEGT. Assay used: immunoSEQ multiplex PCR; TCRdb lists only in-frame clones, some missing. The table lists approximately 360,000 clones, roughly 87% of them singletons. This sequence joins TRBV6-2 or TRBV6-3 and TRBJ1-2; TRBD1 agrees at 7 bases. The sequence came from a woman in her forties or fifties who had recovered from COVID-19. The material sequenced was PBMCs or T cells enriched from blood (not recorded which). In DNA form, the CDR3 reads TGTGCCAGCAGTCGACAGGGAGGTGGCTACACCTTC. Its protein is CASSRQGGGYTF.